The source of this T cell receptor (beta chain) is a study of shared T cell receptors in the human thymus. Germline V gene sequence: CDR1 SGHTA, CDR2 FQGNSA. This CDR3 comprises 15 residues. The J segment lost 6 bases and the V segment lost 1 base, leaving 5 bases of the junction unmatched. Produced via immunoSEQ multiplex PCR; TCRdb's table is partial and in-frame only. The table has 720,000 or so clones, 80% to 90% seen once. The same specimen was also included in a second study, on human thymus T cells. Per that paper: All donors were healthy Finnish infants who were undergoing corrective surgery to treat congenital heart defects. It was from resections taken during corrective heart surgery that the thymus tissue came. Apparent skewing of V and J gene usage characterized both thymic and blood repertoires. Related research has reported that thymic repertoires overlap highly among unrelated individuals.

The specimen was thymocytes. The chain has TRBV7-2 and TRBJ2-3; 9 nucleotides match TRBD2. This TCR derives from a girl under three years old with a congenital heart defect. CDR3 sequence (DNA): TGTGCCAGCAGCTTAGGAGCGGGGGGCGTGGATACGCAGTATTTT. Encoded protein: CASSLGAGGVDTQYF.